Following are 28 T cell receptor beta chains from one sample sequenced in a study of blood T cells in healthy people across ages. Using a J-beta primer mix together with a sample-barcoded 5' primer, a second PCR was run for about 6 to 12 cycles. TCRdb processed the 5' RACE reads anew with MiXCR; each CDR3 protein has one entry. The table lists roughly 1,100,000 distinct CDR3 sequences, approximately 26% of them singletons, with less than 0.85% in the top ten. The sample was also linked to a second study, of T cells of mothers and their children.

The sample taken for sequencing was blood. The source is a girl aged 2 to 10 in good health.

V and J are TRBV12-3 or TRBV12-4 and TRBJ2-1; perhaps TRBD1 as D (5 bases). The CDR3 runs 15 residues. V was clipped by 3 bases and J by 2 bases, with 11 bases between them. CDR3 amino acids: CASSFSQVTYNEQFF. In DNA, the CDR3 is TGTGCCAGCAGTTTCTCACAGGTAACCTACAATGAGCAGTTCTTC.

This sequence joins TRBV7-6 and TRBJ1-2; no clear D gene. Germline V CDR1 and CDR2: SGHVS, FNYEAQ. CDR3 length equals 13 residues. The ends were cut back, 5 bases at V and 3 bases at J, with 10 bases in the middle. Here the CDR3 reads CASSEKEDYGYTF. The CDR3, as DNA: TGTGCCAGCAGCGAGAAGGAAGACTATGGCTACACCTTC.

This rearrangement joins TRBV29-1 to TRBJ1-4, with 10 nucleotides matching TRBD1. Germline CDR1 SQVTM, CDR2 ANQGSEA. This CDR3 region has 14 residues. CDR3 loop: CGTGEPTTNEKLFF. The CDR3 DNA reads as TGCGGGACAGGGGAGCCGACAACTAATGAAAAACTGTTTTTT.

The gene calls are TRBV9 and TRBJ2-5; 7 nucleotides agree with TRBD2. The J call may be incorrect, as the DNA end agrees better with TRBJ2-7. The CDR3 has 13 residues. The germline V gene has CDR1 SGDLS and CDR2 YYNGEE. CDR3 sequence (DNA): TGTGCCAGCGGCGGGGGAAAAAAGGGCGAGCAGTACTTC. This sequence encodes CASGGGKKGEQYF.

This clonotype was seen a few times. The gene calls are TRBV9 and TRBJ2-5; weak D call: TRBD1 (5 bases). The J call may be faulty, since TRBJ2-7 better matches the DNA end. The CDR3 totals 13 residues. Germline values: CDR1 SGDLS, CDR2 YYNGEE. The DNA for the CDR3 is TGTGCCAGCAGCATGCAACAGGACTACGAGCAGTACTTC. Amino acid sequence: CASSMQQDYEQYF.

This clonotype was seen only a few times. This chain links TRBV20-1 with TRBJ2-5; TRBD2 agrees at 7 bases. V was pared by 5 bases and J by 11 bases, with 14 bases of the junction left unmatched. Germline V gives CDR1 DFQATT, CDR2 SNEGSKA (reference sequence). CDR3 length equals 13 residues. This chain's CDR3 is CSAPTGGLMEQYF. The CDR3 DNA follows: TGCAGTGCTCCGACGGGGGGACTTATGGAGCAGTACTTC.

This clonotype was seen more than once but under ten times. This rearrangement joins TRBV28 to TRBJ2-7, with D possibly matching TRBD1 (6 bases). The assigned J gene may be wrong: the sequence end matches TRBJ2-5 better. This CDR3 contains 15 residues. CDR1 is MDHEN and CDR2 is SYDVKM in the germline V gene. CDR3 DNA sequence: TGTGCCAGCAGCTCCTCCCGGGACAATCGGGAGACCCAGTACTTC. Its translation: CASSSSRDNRETQYF.

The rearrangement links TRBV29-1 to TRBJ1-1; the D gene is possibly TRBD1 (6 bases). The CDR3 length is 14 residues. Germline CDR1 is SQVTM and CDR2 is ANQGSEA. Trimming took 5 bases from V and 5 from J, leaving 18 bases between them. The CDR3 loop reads CSVHQSGAGTEAFF. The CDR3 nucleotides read TGCAGCGTTCACCAGTCAGGGGCAGGAACTGAAGCTTTCTTT.

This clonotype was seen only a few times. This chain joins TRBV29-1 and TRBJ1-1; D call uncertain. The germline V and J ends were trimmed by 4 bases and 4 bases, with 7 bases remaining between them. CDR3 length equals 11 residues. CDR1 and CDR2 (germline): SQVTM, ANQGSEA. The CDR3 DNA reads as TGCAGCGTTGGTGTTAGCACTGAAGCTTTCTTT. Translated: CSVGVSTEAFF.

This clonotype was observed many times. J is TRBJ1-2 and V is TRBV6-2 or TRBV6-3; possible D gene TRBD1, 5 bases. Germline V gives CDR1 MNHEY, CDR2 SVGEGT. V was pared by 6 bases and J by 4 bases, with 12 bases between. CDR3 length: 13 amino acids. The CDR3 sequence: CASRTTGFYGYTF. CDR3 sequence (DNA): TGTGCCAGCAGAACTACAGGCTTCTATGGCTACACCTTC.

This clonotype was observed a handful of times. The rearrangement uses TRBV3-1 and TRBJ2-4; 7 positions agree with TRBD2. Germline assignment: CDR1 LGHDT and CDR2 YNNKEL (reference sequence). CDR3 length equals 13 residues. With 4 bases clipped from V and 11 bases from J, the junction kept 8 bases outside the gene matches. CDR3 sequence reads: CASSPGLEGFQYF. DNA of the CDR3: TGTGCCAGCAGCCCCGGACTAGAAGGTTTTCAGTACTTC.

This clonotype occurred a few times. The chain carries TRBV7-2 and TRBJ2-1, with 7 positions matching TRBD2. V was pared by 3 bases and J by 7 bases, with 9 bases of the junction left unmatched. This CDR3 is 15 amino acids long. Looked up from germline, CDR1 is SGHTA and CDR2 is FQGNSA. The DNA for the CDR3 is TGTGCCAGCAGCTTCGAACTAGCGAGTGCTAATGAGCAGTTCTTC. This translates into CASSFELASANEQFF.

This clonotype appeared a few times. DNA for the CDR3: TGTGCCAGCAGCACCCGACAGGGTGGCTCCTACGAGCAGTACTTC. Protein sequence: CASSTRQGGSYEQYF. This chain links TRBV7-2 with TRBJ2-1; 7 bases are shared with TRBD1. TRBJ2-7 matches the DNA end more closely, so the J call is doubtful. The CDR3 loop spans 15 amino acids. CDR1 SGHTA and CDR2 FQGNSA come from the germline V gene.

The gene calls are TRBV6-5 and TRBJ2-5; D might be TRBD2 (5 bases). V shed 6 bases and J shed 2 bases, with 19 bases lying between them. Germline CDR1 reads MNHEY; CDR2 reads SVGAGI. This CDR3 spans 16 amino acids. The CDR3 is CASSIRPSGSQETQYF. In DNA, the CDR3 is TGTGCCAGCAGCATCCGCCCTTCGGGGTCTCAAGAGACCCAGTACTTC.

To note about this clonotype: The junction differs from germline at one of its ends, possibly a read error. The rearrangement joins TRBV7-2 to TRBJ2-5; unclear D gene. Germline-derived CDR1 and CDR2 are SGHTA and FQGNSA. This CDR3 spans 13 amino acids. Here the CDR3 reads CASSSPSYNEQSF. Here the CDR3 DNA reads TGTGCCAGCAGCTCCCCCTCGTACAATGAGCAGTCCTTC.

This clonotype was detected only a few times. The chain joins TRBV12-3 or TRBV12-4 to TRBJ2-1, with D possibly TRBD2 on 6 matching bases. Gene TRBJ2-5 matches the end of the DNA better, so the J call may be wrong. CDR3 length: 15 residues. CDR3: CASSLEGLSGETQYF. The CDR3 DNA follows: TGTGCCAGCAGTTTAGAGGGACTCTCCGGGGAGACCCAGTACTTC.

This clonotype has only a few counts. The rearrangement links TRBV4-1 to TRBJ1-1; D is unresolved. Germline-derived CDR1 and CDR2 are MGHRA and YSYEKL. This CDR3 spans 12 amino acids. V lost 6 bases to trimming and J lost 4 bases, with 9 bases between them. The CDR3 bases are TGCGCCAGCAGGAGTCAAGCCACTGAAGCTTTCTTT. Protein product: CASRSQATEAFF.

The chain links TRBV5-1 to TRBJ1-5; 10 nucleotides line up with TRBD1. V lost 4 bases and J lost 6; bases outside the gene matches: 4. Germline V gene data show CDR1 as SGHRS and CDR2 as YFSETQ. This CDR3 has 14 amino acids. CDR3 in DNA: TGCGCCAGCAGCCCTGGACAGGGGGGTCAGCCCCAGCATTTT. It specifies CASSPGQGGQPQHF.

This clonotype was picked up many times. The CDR3 coding sequence is TGCAGTGCTAGAGATTTTAATAGGACTACTCTCTACAATGAGCAGTTCTTC. As protein: CSARDFNRTTLYNEQFF. This chain joins TRBV20-1 and TRBJ2-1; maybe TRBD2 (6 bases). The CDR3 sequence is 17 residues long. CDR1 DFQATT and CDR2 SNEGSKA come from the germline V gene (reference sequence). Deletions cut 0 bases from V and 3 bases from J, with 18 bases between.

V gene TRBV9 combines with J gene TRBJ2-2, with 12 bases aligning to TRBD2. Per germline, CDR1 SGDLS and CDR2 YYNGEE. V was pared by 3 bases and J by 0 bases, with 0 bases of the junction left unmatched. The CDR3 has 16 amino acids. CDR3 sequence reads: CASSASGGANTGELFF. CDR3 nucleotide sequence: TGTGCCAGCAGCGCTAGCGGGGGGGCGAACACCGGGGAGCTGTTTTTT.

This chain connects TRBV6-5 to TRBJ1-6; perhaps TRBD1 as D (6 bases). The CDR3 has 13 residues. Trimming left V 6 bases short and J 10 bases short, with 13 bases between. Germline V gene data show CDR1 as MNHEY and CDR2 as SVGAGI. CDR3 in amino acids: CASSRTENSPLHF. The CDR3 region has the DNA TGTGCCAGCAGCAGGACAGAAAACTCACCCCTCCACTTT.

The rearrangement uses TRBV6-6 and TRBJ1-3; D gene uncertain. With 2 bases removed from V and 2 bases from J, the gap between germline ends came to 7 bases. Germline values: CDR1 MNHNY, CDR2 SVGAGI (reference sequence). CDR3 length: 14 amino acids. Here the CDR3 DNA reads TGTGCCAGCAGTTACCCCGGGCCTGGAAACACCATATATTTT. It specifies CASSYPGPGNTIYF.

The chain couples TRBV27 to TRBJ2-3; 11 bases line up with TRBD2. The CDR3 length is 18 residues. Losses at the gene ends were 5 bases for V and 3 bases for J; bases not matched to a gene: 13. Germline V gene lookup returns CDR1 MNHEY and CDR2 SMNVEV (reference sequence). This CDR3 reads CASSPSWIAGGPTDTQYF. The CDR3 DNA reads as TGTGCCAGCAGTCCCAGTTGGATAGCGGGAGGGCCGACAGATACGCAGTATTTT.

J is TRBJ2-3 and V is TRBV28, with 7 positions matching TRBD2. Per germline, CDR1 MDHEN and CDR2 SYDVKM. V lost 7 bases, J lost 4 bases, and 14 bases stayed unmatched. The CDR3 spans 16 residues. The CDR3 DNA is TGTGCCAGCAATTCTCCGGGAGGATGGGACGCAGATACGCAGTATTTT. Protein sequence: CASNSPGGWDADTQYF.

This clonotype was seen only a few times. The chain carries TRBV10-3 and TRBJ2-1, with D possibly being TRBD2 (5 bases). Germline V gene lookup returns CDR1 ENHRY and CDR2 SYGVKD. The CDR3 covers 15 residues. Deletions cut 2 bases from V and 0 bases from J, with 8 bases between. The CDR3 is CAISERESSYNEQFF. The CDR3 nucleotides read TGTGCCATCAGTGAGCGGGAAAGCTCCTACAATGAGCAGTTCTTC.

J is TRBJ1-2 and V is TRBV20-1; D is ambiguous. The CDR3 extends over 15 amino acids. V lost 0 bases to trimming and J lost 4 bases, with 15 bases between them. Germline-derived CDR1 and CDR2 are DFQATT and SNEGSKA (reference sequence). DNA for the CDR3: TGCAGTGCTAGAGAGCCTCTATCCGGAACCTATGGCTACACCTTC. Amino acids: CSAREPLSGTYGYTF.

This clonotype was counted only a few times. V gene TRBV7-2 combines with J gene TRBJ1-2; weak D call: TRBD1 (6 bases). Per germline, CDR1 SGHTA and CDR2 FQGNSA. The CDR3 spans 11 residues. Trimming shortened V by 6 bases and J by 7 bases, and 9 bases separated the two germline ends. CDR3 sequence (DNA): TGTGCCAGCAGAACAGGGTTTGGCTACACCTTC. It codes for CASRTGFGYTF.

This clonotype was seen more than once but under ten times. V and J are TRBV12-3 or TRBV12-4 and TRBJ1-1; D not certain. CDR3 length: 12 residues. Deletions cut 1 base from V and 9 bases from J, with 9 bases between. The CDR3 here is CASSLGQVKAFF. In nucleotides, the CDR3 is TGTGCCAGCAGTTTAGGGCAGGTCAAAGCTTTCTTT.